The T cell receptor beta chain described here comes from a study of blood T cell repertoires in COVID-19. Study-wide background: COVID-19 samples, acute and convalescent, were from the United States, Italy and Spain. From T cells, B-cell-depleted T cells, or PBMCs came the material, which was cDNA or gDNA.

The V gene end was trimmed by 7 bases and the J gene end by 3 bases; junction bases not matched to a gene: 6. CDR3 size: 14 residues. The germline gives CDR1 LNHDA, CDR2 SQIVND (reference sequence). As processed by the authors: For nucleated cells, counts were estimated from reference gene primer amplification. Sequencing was performed with immunoSEQ multiplex PCR; in TCRdb, only in-frame clones are kept and a portion is missing. V, J and clone size reflect that table, while D and trimming were determined from the DNA. The sample yields approximately 150,000 clones, 84% seen once. The sequence was obtained from a woman aged 80 or over with acute or convalescent COVID-19. The sample comprised peripheral blood. The rearrangement joins TRBV19 to TRBJ2-7; 10 bases agree with TRBD2. For the CDR3, the DNA is TGTGCCAGTACCACAGGACTAGCGGACTACGAGCAGTACTTC. This codes for CASTTGLADYEQYF.